This TCR beta chain was recorded in a study of OX40 agonist ivuxolimab in advanced cancers. Sampled blood was obtained at baseline, cycle 4 day 1, and cycle 7 day 1. Germline CDR1 and CDR2: SGHRS and YFSETQ. V was pared by 0 bases and J by 7 bases, with 10 bases between. This CDR3 has 13 amino acids. The sample holds a few counts of this clone. Assay used: immunoSEQ multiplex PCR; TCRdb lists only in-frame clones, some missing. The sample has tens of thousands of clones; 83% are singletons. The sample here was CD4+ or CD8+ T cells sorted from blood, taken in a trial of the OX40 agonist ivuxolimab. The chain is built from TRBV5-1 and TRBJ1-1; unclear D gene. The TCR was taken from an adult with an advanced solid tumor such as melanoma, head and neck, liver or kidney cancer. The CDR3 region is CASSLAETLEAFF. The CDR3 DNA reads as TGCGCCAGCAGCTTGGCCGAGACACTTGAAGCTTTCTTT.